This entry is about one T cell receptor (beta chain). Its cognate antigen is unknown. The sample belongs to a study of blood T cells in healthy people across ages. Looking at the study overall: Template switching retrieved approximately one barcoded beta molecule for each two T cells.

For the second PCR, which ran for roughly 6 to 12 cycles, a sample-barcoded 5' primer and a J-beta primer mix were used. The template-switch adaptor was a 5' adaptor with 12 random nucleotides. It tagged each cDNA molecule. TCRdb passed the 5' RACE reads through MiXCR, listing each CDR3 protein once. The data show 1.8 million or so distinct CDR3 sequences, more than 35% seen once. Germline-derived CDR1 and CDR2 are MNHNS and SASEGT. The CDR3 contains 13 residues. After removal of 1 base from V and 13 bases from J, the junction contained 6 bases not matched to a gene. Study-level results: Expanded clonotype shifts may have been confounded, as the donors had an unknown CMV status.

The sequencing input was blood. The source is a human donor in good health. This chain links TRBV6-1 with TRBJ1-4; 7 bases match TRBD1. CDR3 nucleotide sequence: TGTGCCAGCAGTGAAGAGCGGGACAGAAGACTGTTTTTT. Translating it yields CASSEERDRRLFF.